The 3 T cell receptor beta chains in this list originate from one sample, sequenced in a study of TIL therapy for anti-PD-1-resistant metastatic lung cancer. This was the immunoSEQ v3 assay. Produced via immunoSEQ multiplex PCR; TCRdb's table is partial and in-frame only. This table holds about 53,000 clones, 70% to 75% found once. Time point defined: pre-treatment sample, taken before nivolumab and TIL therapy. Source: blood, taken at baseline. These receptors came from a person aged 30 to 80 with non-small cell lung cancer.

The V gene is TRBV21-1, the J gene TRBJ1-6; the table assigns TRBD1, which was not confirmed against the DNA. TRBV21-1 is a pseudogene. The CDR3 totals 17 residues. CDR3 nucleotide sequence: TGTGCCAGCAGCAAATTCAGGACAGGGAAATATAATTCACCCCTCCACTTT. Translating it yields CASSKFRTGKYNSPLHF.

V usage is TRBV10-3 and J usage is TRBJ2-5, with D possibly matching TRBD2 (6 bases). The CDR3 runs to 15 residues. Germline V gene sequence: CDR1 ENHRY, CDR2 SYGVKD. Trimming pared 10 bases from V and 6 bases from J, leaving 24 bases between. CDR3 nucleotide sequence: TGTGCCACGAAGTCCGGGACTGCCTTGGGGAAGACCCAGTACTTC. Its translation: CATKSGTALGKTQYF.

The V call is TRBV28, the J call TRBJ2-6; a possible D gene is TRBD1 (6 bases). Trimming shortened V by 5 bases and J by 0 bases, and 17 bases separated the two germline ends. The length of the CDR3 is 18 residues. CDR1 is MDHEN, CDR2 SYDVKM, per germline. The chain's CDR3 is CASSAQQGKASGANVLTF. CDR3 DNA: TGTGCCAGCAGTGCGCAACAGGGTAAGGCCTCTGGGGCCAACGTCCTGACTTTC. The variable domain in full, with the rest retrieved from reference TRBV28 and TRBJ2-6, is DVKVTQSSRYLVKRTGEKVFLECVQDMDHENMFWYRQDPGLGLRLIYFSYDVKMKEKGDIPEGYSVSREKKERFSLILESASTNQTSMYLCASSAQQGKASGANVLTFGAGSRLTVL.